This T cell receptor (beta chain) is from a study of blood T cell repertoires in COVID-19. In the original workflow: Researchers report that nucleated cell counts were estimated from reference gene primer amplification. Clones were read by immunoSEQ multiplex PCR, and TCRdb kept only the in-frame ones, dropping some. D and trimming were read from the DNA, whereas the V and J calls and clone size are those reported in that table. The sample consists of more than 75,000 clones, roughly 80% of them appearing once. This CDR3 is 14 amino acids long. Trimming took 0 bases from V and 5 from J, leaving 7 bases between them. CDR1 is SGHAT, CDR2 FQNNGV, per germline.

Specimen: peripheral blood. The receptor comes from a woman older than 75 with active or convalescent COVID-19. The rearrangement joins TRBV11-2 to TRBJ2-2; D is undetermined. DNA for the CDR3: TGTGCCAGCAGCTTAGATCATCAAACCGGGGAGCTGTTTTTT. Protein: CASSLDHQTGELFF.